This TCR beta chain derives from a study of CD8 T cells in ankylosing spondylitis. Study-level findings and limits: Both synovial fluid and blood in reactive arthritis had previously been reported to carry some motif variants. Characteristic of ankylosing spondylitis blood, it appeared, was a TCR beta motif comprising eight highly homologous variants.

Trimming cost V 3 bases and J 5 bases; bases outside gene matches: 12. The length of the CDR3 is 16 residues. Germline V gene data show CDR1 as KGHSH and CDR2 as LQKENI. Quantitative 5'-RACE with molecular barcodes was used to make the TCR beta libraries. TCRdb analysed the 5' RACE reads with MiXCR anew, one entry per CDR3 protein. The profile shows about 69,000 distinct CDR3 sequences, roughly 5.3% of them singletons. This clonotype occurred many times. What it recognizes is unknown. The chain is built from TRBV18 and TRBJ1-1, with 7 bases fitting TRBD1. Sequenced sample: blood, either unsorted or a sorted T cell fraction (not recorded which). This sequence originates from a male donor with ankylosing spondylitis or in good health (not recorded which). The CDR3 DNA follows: TGTGCCAGCTCACCTCCCGGGACACCCAGGGGGACTGAAGCTTTCTTT. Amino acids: CASSPPGTPRGTEAFF.